The text below deals with one TCR beta chain. Antigen: not known. Extraction of RNA preceded its reverse transcription into cDNA, which served as the sequencing template. Only in-frame clones appear in the TCRdb table, and some are missing; sequencing was by immunoSEQ multiplex PCR. Among about 180,000 clones listed, around 58% were seen once. This CDR3 spans 15 amino acids. Trimming stripped 2 bases from V and 1 base from J, with 11 bases between. This record comes from a study of CD8+ T cells in alopecia areata. Study-level background: Scoring treated patients' severity relied on the percentage of scalp area affected. Study-wide results and caveats: Possibly as an HLA-related effect, TCR sharing across patients appeared less clear than in mice.

Treatment here: oral pan-JAK inhibitor, 5-10 mg twice daily. The TCR comes from a human donor with alopecia areata. The source was CD4+ T cells sorted from blood, collected between weeks 55 and 65, from a patient treated with tofacitinib. The chain recombines TRBV23-1 with TRBJ1-1; possibly TRBD1 for D (6 bases). TRBV23-1 is flagged as an ORF with uncertain function. Here the CDR3 reads CASSQQGSRNTEAFF. The CDR3 DNA reads as TGCGCCAGCAGTCAACAGGGGAGTAGGAACACTGAAGCTTTCTTT.